A selection of T cell receptor beta chains follows, all from one sample in a study of glioma-infiltrating T cells after dendritic cell vaccination. Using immunoSEQ multiplex PCR, the repertoire was profiled, and TCRdb retains in-frame clones only, with some absent. Here the sample spans 72,000 or so clones, around 87% being singletons. The starting material was blood, obtained after dendritic cell vaccination. These receptors were taken from a human donor with glioblastoma. The CDR3 runs from the conserved cysteine through the conserved F or W. D genes are given only for firm matches. The size entry is marked missing in some rows and otherwise reads once, few, many or a size class.

>TRBV4-1|-|TRBJ2-7|-
CASSQGTGTVYEQYF
TGCGCCAGCAGCCAAGGAACAGGAACGGTCTACGAGCAGTACTTC
>TRBV4-2|-|TRBJ2-7|TRBD2
CASSQDRAGVSYEQYF
TGTGCCAGCAGCCAAGACAGAGCGGGAGTCTCCTACGAGCAGTACTTC
>TRBV7-8|-|TRBJ1-2|TRBD1
CASSVNRGSYTF
TGTGCCAGCAGCGTAAACAGGGGTAGCTACACCTTC
>TRBV7-8|-|TRBJ2-1|-
CASSLDAGSYNEQFF
TGTGCCAGCAGCTTAGACGCAGGGTCCTACAATGAGCAGTTCTTC
>TRBV27|-|TRBJ2-5|TRBD1
CASSFIRTGGGETQYF
TGTGCCAGCAGCTTTATCAGGACAGGGGGCGGAGAGACCCAGTACTTC
>TRBV13|-|TRBJ1-4|-
CASSLRPPTGLNEKLFF
TGTGCCAGCAGCTTGCGGCCACCTACAGGGCTCAATGAAAAACTGTTTTTT
>TRBV7-2|-|TRBJ2-7|-
CASSFTYEQYF
TGTGCCAGCAGCTTTACCTACGAGCAGTACTTC
>TRBV6-1|-|TRBJ2-1|TRBD1
CASSELGTGSWEQFF
TGTGCCAGCAGTGAATTAGGGACAGGGTCTTGGGAGCAGTTCTTC
>TRBV15|-|TRBJ1-1|-
CATSRTGNTEAFF
TGTGCCACCAGCAGGACAGGGAACACTGAAGCTTTCTTT
>TRBV27|-|TRBJ2-7|TRBD1
CASSAMTGAGAYEQYF
TGTGCCAGCAGTGCCATGACAGGGGCGGGCGCCTACGAGCAGTACTTC
>TRBV5-4|once|TRBJ2-3|-
CASSADYNTDTQYF
TGTGCCAGCAGCGCCGACTACAACACAGATACGCAGTATTTT
>TRBV18|-|TRBJ1-1|-
CASSSNRVNTEAFF
TGTGCCAGCTCATCTAACAGGGTGAACACTGAAGCTTTCTTT
>TRBV5-1|-|TRBJ1-1|TRBD1
CASSQGTGVNTEAFF
TGCGCCAGCAGCCAAGGGACAGGGGTGAACACTGAAGCTTTCTTT
>TRBV13|-|TRBJ1-2|-
CASKPRQGFYYGYTF
TGTGCCAGCAAACCAAGGCAGGGGTTTTACTATGGCTACACCTTC
>TRBV2|-|TRBJ2-3|-
CASRQGLGTDTQYF
TGTGCCAGCAGGCAGGGTCTGGGCACAGATACGCAGTATTTT
>TRBV5-1|-|TRBJ2-7|-
CASSLETGPYEQYF
TGCGCCAGCAGCTTGGAAACAGGCCCCTACGAGCAGTACTTC
>TRBV25-1|-|TRBJ2-1|TRBD1
CASIRAGGYEQFF
TGTGCCAGCATACGAGCAGGGGGCTATGAGCAGTTCTTC
>TRBV19|once|TRBJ1-1|-
CASSIENRALEAFF
TGTGCCAGTAGTATAGAAAACAGGGCGCTTGAAGCTTTCTTT
>TRBV6-6|-|TRBJ1-1|-
CASSYETVYTEAFF
TGTGCCAGCAGTTACGAGACAGTGTATACTGAAGCTTTCTTT
>TRBV5-1|-|TRBJ2-5|TRBD1
CASSLSGGPQETQYF
TGCGCCAGCAGCCTTTCAGGGGGCCCGCAAGAGACCCAGTACTTC
>TRBV30|-|TRBJ1-1|TRBD1
CALGDRGKMNTEAFF
TGTGCCTTAGGGGACAGGGGGAAGATGAACACTGAAGCTTTCTTT
>TRBV10-1|-|TRBJ1-3|TRBD1
CASSATGGHGSTIYF
TGCGCCAGCAGTGCCACAGGGGGCCACGGAAGCACCATATATTTT
>TRBV5-4|-|TRBJ2-5|-
CASSLGISRRETQYF
TGTGCCAGCAGCTTGGGCATTTCCAGGCGAGAGACCCAGTACTTC
>TRBV6-5|-|TRBJ1-3|-
CASSQSGAGNTIYF
TGTGCCAGCAGTCAGTCGGGTGCCGGAAACACCATATATTTT
>TRBV29-1|-|TRBJ1-1|-
CSVEHQGNTEAFF
TGCAGCGTTGAGCACCAGGGAAACACTGAAGCTTTCTTT
>TRBV5-6|-|TRBJ2-5|TRBD2
CASNVGSSASGQETQYF
TGTGCCAGCAACGTGGGGAGCAGTGCTAGCGGTCAAGAGACCCAGTACTTC
>TRBV7-8|-|TRBJ1-1|-
CASSLFSDTEAFF
TGTGCCAGCAGCTTATTCAGCGACACTGAAGCTTTCTTT
>TRBV19|-|TRBJ1-5|TRBD1
CASSPRTGAGQPQHF
TGTGCCAGTAGTCCGAGGACAGGGGCTGGGCAGCCCCAGCATTTT
>TRBV4-2|-|TRBJ1-2|-
CASSQGRGGFDYGYTF
TGTGCCAGCAGCCAAGGTCGAGGAGGGTTCGACTATGGCTACACCTTC
>TRBV4-2|-|TRBJ2-7|-
CASSQDLDSRWYEQYF
TGTGCCAGCAGCCAAGATCTGGACTCTCGGTGGTACGAGCAGTACTTC
>TRBV5-8|-|TRBJ2-1|TRBD2
CASSFTSGEGQFF
TGTGCCAGCAGCTTCACTAGCGGGGAAGGGCAGTTCTTC
>TRBV7-2|-|TRBJ1-6|TRBD1
CASSLSGTGASPLHF
TGTGCCAGCAGCCTGTCCGGGACAGGAGCTTCACCCCTCCACTTT
>TRBV12-5|-|TRBJ1-1|TRBD1
CASGLARDRVTEAFF
TGTGCTAGTGGTTTGGCCCGGGACAGGGTCACTGAAGCTTTCTTT
>TRBV9|once|TRBJ2-1|TRBD2
CASSDRTSGSGNEQFF
TGTGCCAGCAGCGACCGGACTAGCGGGAGTGGCAATGAGCAGTTCTTC
>TRBV10-1|-|TRBJ1-2|TRBD1
CASSESETGAGGYTF
TGCGCCAGCAGTGAGTCGGAGACAGGGGCCGGTGGCTACACCTTC
>TRBV4-2|-|TRBJ2-7|TRBD2
CASSGQKVAGTYEQYF
TGTGCCAGCAGCGGGCAAAAGGTAGCGGGGACCTACGAGCAGTACTTC
>TRBV4-3|once|TRBJ2-7|-
CASSQDTNYEQYF
TGCGCCAGCAGCCAAGATACAAACTACGAGCAGTACTTC
>TRBV11-3|once|TRBJ2-1|-
CASSFSLPGQPYNEQFF
TGTGCCAGCAGCTTCTCGCTCCCGGGACAACCCTACAATGAGCAGTTCTTC